This T cell receptor beta chain was captured by sequencing in a study of metastatic and nonmetastatic thyroid tumors. Study in general: Samples came from malignant and benign thyroid patients, and repertoires were compared across blood and tumor or nodule tissue.

TCRdb reanalyzed the PCR reads with MiXCR. The sample holds approximately 16,000 clones, about 25% seen once. This clone was counted many times. CDR3 size: 16 residues. In germline, CDR1 is KGHSH, CDR2 LQKENI. V lost 6 bases and J lost 4; bases outside the gene matches: 10. No patient received treatment before thyroid surgery. The V gene is TRBV18, the J gene TRBJ1-1, with 11 bases fitting TRBD1. The sample consisted of blood. This TCR came from a male donor with papillary thyroid cancer or a benign thyroid nodule (not recorded which). Some clones in this sample may be carry-over from other donors' samples. This chain's CDR3 is CASSSGQGAGGTEAFF. The CDR3 nucleotides read TGTGCCAGCTCCTCCGGACAGGGGGCGGGGGGCACTGAAGCTTTCTTT.